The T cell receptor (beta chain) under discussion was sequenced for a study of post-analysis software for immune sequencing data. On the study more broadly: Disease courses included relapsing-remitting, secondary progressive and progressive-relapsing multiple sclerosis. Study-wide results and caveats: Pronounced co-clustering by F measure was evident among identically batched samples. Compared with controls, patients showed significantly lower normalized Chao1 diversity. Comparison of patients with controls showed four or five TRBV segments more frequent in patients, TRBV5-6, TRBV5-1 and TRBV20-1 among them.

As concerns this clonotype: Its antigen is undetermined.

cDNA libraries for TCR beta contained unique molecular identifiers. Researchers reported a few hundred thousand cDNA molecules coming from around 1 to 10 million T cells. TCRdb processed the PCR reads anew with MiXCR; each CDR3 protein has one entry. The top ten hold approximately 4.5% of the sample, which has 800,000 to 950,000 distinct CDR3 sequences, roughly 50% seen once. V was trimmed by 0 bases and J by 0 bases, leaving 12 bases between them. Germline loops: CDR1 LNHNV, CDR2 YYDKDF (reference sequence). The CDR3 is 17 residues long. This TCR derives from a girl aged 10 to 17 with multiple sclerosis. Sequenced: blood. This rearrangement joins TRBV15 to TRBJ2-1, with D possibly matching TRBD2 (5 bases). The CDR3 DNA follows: TGTGCCACCAGCAGAGAAAGCGGCTCGAGCTCCTACAATGAGCAGTTCTTC. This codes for CATSRESGSSSYNEQFF. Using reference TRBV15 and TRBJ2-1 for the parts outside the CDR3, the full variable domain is DAMVIQNPRYQVTQFGKPVTLSCSQTLNHNVMYWYQQKSSQAPKLLFHYYDKDFNNEADTPDNFQSRRPNTSFCFLDIRSPGLGDTAMYLCATSRESGSSSYNEQFFGPGTRLTVL.